This T cell receptor beta chain came from a study of blood T cells in healthy people across ages (dated by TCRdb to 2013 to 2016). Concerning the study at large: In model experiments, template switching captured about one uniquely barcoded TCR beta cDNA molecule for every two T cells. The study measured age-related changes in TCR beta repertoire diversity using deep sequencing normalized with unique cDNA molecular identifiers. The study analyzed two additional independent replicas of 1 million unique cDNA reads from the same blood draw for two donors, one aged 18 to 29 and one aged 80 or older. The donors were split into four age groups: young (average around 15 years), middle-aged (around 37), aged (roughly 60) and long-lived (approximately 89). Donors of different ages were randomly distributed across sequencing lanes to avoid experimental bias.

The library was prepared using 5' RACE. Sequencing was performed on an Illumina HiSeq 2500. A second PCR of roughly 7 to 11 cycles was performed with a sample-barcoded 5' primer and a J-beta primer mix. A template-switch 5' adaptor carrying 12 random nucleotides introduced a unique molecular identifier onto each TCR beta cDNA molecule. Each sample yielded at least 3 million CDR3-containing paired-end reads. First-strand cDNA synthesis was performed from all RNA using the Mint cDNA synthesis kit, with priming by a TRBC-specific oligonucleotide. After uracil-DNA glycosylase treatment, a first 18-cycle PCR used universal primers M1SS and BC2_uni_R on all cDNA. The paper's processing steps were these. Normalization of each sample was performed by random selection of 1 million high-quality reads, each carrying a distinct molecular identifier. Reads with shared molecular identifiers were discarded instead of being binned into consensus sequences. CDR3 identification, clonotype clustering and error correction used MiTCR with a Q25 quality threshold and the strictest error-elimination algorithm. A nonparametric unseen species model using Euler transformation provided a lower-bound estimate of total TCR beta diversity. TCRdb cleaned the public reads at Q25 with fastp, built clones with MiXCR and kept in-frame beta chains. Identical CDR3 proteins give one entry, which carries the most common genes and DNA. The authors' filters were not applied to this entry. Counted in this sample were some 700,000 distinct CDR3 sequences; 43% of them appeared once. 20% to 25% of the sample comes from the top ten.

What the work shows at the level of the full study, not this receptor alone: Donor CMV infection status was unknown, potentially confounding age-related changes in expanded clonotypes. Bulk unsorted PBMC profiling prevented conclusive comparison of naive and antigen-experienced compartments. Estimates of total diversity from one million sequenced T cells were regarded as lower bounds and underestimates. Compared with the aged group, the long-lived group had more naive CD4+ T cells, fewer expanded clones and increased TCR diversity, a pattern suggesting age selection. Observed TCR beta diversity per million T cells fell roughly linearly with age, and a significant reduction was already apparent by age roughly 41. A strong correlation was found between observed TCR beta diversity and the percentage of naive T cells measured by flow cytometry.

The roughly 42 donors, aged about 6 to 95 years, were systemically healthy Caucasian individuals from Russia. Approximately 9.3 milliliters of peripheral blood were collected from each donor into EDTA-treated Vacutainer tubes. Ficoll-Paque density-gradient centrifugation was used to isolate PBMCs, with at least 6 million per sample. Trizol reagent was used to extract total RNA from PBMCs, with at least 5 micrograms per sample. For every donor, an aliquot of PBMCs went through flow cytometry to measure the percentages of naive CD45RAhigh/CD27high T cells. A few counts support this clonotype. Its cognate antigen has yet to be identified. Per-nucleotide qualities are absent, and no much larger clonotype sits a single base away. Trimmed from V: 5 bases; trimmed from J: 5 bases; junction bases lacking a gene match: 8. Inclusive of the bounding cysteine and phenylalanine, the CDR3 is 14 residues long. Kept here is only the CDR3 DNA, which spans 42 bases and is read in frame from base 1. From a lookup of the germline V gene, CDR1 and CDR2 are SGHTA and FQGNSA.

Material: blood. Recombination connected TRBV7-2 to TRBJ2-7; 8 bases in the middle match TRBD2. The receptor was derived from a woman aged 60 to 75 in good health. The nucleotides read TGTGCCAGCAGCGTAGGCGGGGGGTTTGACGAGCAGTACTTC. This codes for CASSVGGGFDEQYF. Full variable domain (CDR3 extended with the reference TRBV7-2 and TRBJ2-7 proteins): GAGVSQSPSNKVTEKGKDVELRCDPISGHTALYWYRQSLGQGLEFLIYFQGNSAPDKSGLPSDRFSAERTGGSVSTLTIQRTQQEDSAVYLCASSVGGGFDEQYFGPGTRLTVT.